This TCR beta chain originates from a study of cytomegalovirus exposure and HLA in healthy donors. About the study: Approximately 200 million T cells yielded more than 90 million unique TCR beta sequences in earlier analysis.

Study findings and constraints: Serostatus for CMV was the only available immune exposure information. The classifier reportedly diagnosed cytomegalovirus status with high specificity and sensitivity.

60 Vbeta and 13 Jbeta primers were used in PCR. Clones were sequenced by immunoSEQ multiplex PCR, and TCRdb holds only the in-frame ones, with some missing. The sample holds tens of thousands of clones; 77% are singletons and the top ten take more than 2.5%. As for this clone: Its matching antigen is unknown.

The CDR3 runs 16 residues. The sequenced sample consisted of PBMCs. J is TRBJ2-1 and V is TRBV21-1; TRBD1 is taken as the D call from the table, unchecked against the DNA. TRBV21-1 is tagged as a pseudogene. This sequence originates from a man aged 45 to 65 in good health and CMV-seropositive. This CDR3 reads CASSKIRDSSYNEQFF. DNA for the CDR3: TGTGCCAGCAGCAAGATTCGGGACAGCTCCTACAATGAGCAGTTCTTC.